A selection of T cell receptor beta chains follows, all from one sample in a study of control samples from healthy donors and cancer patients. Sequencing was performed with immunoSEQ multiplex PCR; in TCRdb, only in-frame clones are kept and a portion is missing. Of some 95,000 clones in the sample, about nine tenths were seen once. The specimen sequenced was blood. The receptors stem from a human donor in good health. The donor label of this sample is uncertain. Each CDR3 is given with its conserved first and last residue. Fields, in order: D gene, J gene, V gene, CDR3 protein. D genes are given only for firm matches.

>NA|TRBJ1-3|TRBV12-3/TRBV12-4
CASKEQGYTIYF
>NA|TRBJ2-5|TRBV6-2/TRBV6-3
CASSKTAHQETQYF
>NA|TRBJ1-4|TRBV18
CASSPYFSQWEKLFF
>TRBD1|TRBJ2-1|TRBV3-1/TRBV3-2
CASSQNRDRGHNEQFF
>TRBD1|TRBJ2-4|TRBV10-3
CAIRRTGDADIQYF
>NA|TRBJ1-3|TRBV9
CASSVEGVSGNTIYF
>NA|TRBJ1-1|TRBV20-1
CSAGGMPEAFF
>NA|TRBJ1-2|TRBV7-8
CASSPSADNYGYTF
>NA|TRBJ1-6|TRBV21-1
CASSPRTASHHSYNSPLHF
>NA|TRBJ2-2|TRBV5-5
CASINGGTGELFF
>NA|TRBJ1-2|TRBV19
CASSIPPGDYYGYTF
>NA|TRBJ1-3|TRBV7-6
CASSPTEVATGNTIYF
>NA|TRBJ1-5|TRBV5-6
CASSLGAGPSFNQPQHF
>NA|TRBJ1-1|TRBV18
CASSSYRDEVAEAFF
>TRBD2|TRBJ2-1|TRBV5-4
CASSMRLAGGYNEQFF
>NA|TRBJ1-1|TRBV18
CASSPPGRNTEAFF
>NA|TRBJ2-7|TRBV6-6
CASSWGSGAGNEQYF
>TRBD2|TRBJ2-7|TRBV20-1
CSASRLTSGSEQYF
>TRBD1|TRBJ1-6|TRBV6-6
CASSGRTGGISPLHF
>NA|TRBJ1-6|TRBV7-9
CASSSDRTPNSPLHF
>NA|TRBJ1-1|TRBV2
CASSQRQVTEAFF
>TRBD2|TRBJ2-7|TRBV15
CATSRDRGSSYEQYF
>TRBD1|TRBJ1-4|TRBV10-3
CAISEPTDRGRGSGKLFF
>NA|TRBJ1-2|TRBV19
CASSIWETRQSGYTF
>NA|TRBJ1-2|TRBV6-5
CASSSQDGYTF
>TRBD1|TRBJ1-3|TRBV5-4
CASSRDRARNTIYF
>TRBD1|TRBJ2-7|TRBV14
CASSQDLMGQGAYEQYF
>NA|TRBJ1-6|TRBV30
CAWKTWTYNSPLHF
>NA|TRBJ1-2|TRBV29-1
CSVEATKGGRYGYTF
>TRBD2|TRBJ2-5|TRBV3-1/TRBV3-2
CASSQESSGGETQYF
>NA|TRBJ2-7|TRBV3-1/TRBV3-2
CASSQGRQYSSYEQYF
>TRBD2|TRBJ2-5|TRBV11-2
CASSLGHAGGSETQYF
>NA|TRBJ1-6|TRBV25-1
CASSEYIFSPLHF
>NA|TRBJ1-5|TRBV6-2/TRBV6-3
CASSSLRGLGQPQHF
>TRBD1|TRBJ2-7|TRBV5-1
CASSLSRQGWDEQYF
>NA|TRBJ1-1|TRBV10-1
CASSGNRGRTEAFF
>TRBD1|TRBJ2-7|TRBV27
CASSTDRGTEQYF
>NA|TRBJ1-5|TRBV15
CATSIWGGNQPQHF
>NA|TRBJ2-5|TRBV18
CASSPIVEQETQYF
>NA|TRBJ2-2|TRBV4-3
CASSQLANTGELFF
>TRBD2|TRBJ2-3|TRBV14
CASSELLAGTDTQYF
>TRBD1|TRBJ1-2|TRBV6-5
CASSPGTGHGYTF
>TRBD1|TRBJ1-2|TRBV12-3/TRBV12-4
CASSSRGTYGYTF
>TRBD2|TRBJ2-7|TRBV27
CASSKAGGLYEQYF
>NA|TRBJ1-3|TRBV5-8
CASSLRSMEFNTIYF
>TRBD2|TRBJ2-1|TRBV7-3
CASSFSGGLYNEQFF
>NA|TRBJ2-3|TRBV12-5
CASGLVTDTQYF
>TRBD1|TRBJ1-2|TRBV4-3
CASSQWGDRAYYGYTF
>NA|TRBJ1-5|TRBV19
CASSILGIRNQPQHF
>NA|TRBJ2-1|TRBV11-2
CASSLAGVEQFF
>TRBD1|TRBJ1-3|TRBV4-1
CASSVGQGRSGNTIYF
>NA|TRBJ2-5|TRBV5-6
CASSGHGGLGETQYF
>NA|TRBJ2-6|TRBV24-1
CATSAGPGDISGANVLTF
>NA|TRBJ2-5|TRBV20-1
CSASSGQETQYF
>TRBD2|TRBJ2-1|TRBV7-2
CASTPSAGPTYNEQFF
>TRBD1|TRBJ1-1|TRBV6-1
CASSELGTAAFF
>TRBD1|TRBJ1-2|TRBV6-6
CASGDSYGYTF
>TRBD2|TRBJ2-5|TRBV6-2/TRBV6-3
CASSFGTSGGIQETQYF
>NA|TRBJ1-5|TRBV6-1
CASSDPNAYSNQPQHF
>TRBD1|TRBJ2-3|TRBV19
CASTRGGLGGGTDTQYF